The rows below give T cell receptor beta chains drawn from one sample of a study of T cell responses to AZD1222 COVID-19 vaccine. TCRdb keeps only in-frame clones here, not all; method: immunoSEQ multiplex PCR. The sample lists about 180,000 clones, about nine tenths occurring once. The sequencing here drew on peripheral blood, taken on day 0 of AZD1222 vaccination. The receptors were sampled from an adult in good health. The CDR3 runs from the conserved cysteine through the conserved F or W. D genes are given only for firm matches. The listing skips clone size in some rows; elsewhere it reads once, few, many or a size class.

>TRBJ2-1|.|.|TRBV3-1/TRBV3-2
CASSQDYEGNFYNEQFF
TGTGCCAGCAGCCAAGATTACGAGGGCAACTTTTACAATGAGCAGTTCTTC
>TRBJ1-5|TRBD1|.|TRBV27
CASSLRQGSQPQHF
TGTGCCAGCAGTTTACGACAGGGCAGTCAGCCCCAGCATTTT
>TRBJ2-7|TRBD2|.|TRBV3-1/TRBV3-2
CASSQTSGDPYEQYF
TGTGCCAGCAGCCAAACCAGCGGGGACCCCTACGAGCAGTACTTC
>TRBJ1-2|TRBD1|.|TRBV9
CASSAGQGNYGYTF
TGTGCCAGCAGCGCGGGACAGGGTAACTATGGCTACACCTTC
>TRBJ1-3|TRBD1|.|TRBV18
CASSPPTGSLPGNTIYF
TGTGCCAGCTCACCTCCGACAGGGTCCTTACCCGGAAACACCATATATTTT
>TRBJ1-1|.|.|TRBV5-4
CASSYQHPPNTEAFF
TGTGCCAGCAGCTATCAGCACCCCCCGAACACTGAAGCTTTCTTT
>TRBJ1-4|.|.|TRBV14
CASSPFSLQGLGKLFF
TGTGCCAGCAGCCCGTTCTCGCTACAGGGCCTTGGGAAACTGTTTTTT
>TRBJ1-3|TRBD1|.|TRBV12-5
CASGKDRRNTIYF
TGTGCTAGTGGTAAGGACAGGCGAAACACCATATATTTT
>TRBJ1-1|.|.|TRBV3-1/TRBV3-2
CASRPRDKKNTEAFF
TGTGCCAGCCGACCCCGGGACAAAAAGAACACTGAAGCTTTCTTT
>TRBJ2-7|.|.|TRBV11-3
CASSFAWGYEQYF
TGTGCCAGCAGCTTCGCTTGGGGATACGAGCAGTACTTC
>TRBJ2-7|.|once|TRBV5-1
CASTRLTDSYEQYF
TGCGCCAGCACCAGATTGACGGATTCCTACGAGCAGTACTTC
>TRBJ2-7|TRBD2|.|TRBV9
CASSEGLAGRYEQYF
TGTGCCAGCAGCGAGGGACTAGCGGGCCGCTACGAGCAGTACTTC
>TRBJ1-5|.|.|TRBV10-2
CASGGGAQPQHF
TGCGCCAGCGGAGGGGGGGCACAGCCCCAGCATTTT
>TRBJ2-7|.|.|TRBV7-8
CASSFLRAVGYEQYF
TGTGCCAGCAGCTTCCTTCGCGCGGTCGGATACGAGCAGTACTTC
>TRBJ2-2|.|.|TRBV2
CASIYGYNTNTGELFF
TGTGCCAGCATCTATGGGTACAATACGAACACCGGGGAGCTGTTTTTT
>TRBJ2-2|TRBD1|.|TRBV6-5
CASSRLGTGSGELFF
TGTGCCAGCAGCCGACTCGGGACAGGTTCCGGGGAGCTGTTTTTT
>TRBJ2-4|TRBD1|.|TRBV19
CASSIESDRGVGNIQYF
TGTGCCAGTAGTATAGAGTCCGACAGGGGTGTTGGAAACATTCAGTACTTC
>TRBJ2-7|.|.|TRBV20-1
CSASAKAGLESYEQYF
TGCAGTGCTAGTGCCAAAGCGGGCCTGGAATCCTACGAGCAGTACTTC
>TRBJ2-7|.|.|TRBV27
CASSLSGGRKQYF
TGTGCCAGCAGTTTATCGGGAGGAAGGAAGCAGTACTTC
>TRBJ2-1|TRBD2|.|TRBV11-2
CASSSPGLVLSNEQFF
TGTGCCAGCAGCTCCCCGGGACTAGTTTTGTCGAATGAGCAGTTCTTC
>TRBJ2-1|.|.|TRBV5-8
CASSLGGRYNEQFF
TGTGCCAGCAGCTTGGGAGGAAGGTACAATGAGCAGTTCTTC
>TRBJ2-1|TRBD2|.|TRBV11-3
CASSFKAGDPRNEQFF
TGTGCCAGCAGCTTTAAAGCGGGAGACCCGAGGAATGAGCAGTTCTTC
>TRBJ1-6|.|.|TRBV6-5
CASSYSGGLNSPLHF
TGTGCCAGCAGTTACTCAGGGGGGCTTAATTCACCCCTCCACTTT
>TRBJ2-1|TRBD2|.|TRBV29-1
CSAGTSGRGEQFF
TGCAGCGCCGGGACTAGCGGGAGAGGTGAGCAGTTCTTC
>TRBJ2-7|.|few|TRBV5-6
CASSDTRVSYEQYF
TGTGCCAGCAGTGACACCAGGGTCTCCTACGAGCAGTACTTC
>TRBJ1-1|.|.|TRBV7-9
CASSLVGSEAFF
TGTGCCAGCAGCTTAGTCGGCAGCGAAGCTTTCTTT
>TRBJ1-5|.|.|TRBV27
CASSWGYNQPQHF
TGTGCCAGCAGTTGGGGTTACAATCAGCCCCAGCATTTT